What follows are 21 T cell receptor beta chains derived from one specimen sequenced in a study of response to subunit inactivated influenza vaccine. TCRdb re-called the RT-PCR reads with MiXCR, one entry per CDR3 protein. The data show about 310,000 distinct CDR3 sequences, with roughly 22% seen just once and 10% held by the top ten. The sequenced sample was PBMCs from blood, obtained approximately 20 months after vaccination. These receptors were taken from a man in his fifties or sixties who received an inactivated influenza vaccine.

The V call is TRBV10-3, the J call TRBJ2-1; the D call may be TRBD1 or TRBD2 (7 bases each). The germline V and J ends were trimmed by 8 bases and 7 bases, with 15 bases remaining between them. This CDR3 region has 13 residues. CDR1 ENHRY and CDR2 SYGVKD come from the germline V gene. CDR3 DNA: TGTGCCATCCTTGACAGGGAGGGGAATGAGCAGTTCTTC. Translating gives CAILDREGNEQFF.

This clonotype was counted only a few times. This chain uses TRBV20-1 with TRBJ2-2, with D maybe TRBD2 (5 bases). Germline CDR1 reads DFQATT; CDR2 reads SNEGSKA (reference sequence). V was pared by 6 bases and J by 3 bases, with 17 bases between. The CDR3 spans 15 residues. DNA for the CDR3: TGCAGTGCCCGATCCAGCGGAATCGACACCGGGGAGCTGTTTTTT. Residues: CSARSSGIDTGELFF.

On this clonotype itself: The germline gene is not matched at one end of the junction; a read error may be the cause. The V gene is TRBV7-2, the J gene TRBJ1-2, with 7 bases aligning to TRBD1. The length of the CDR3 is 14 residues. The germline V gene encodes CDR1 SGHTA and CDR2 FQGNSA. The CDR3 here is CASSLQGEDYDYTF. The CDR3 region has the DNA TGTGCCAGCAGCTTACAGGGGGAGGACTATGACTACACCTTC.

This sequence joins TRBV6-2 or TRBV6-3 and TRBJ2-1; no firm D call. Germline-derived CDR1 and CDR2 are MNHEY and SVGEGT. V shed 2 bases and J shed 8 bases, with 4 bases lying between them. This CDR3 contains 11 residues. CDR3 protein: CASSYPDEQFF. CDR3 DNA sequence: TGTGCCAGCAGTTACCCGGATGAGCAGTTCTTC.

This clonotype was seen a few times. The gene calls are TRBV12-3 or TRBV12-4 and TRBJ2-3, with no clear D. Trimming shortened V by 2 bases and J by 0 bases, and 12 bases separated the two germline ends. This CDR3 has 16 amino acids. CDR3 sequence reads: CASSLSPLRSTDTQYF. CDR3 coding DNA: TGTGCCAGCAGTTTAAGCCCACTAAGAAGCACAGATACGCAGTATTTT.

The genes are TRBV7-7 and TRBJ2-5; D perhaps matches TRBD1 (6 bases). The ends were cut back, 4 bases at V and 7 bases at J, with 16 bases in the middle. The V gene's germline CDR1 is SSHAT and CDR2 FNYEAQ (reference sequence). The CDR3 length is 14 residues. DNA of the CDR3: TGTGCCAGCAGCTCCACAGGGATCGATAGGACCCAGTACTTC. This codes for CASSSTGIDRTQYF.

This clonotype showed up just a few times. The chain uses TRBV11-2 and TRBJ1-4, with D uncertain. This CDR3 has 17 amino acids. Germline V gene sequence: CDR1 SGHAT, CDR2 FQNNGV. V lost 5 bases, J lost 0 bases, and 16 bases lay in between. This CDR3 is CASSPFDLVATNEKLFF. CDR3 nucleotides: TGTGCCAGCAGCCCCTTCGACCTAGTTGCAACTAATGAAAAACTGTTTTTT.

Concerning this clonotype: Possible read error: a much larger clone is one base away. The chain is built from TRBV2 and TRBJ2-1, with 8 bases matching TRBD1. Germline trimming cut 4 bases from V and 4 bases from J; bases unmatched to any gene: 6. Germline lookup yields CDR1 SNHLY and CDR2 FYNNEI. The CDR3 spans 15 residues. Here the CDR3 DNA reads TGTGCCAGCAGTGTATCAGGGGGCAGATACAATGAGCAGTTCTTC. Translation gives CASSVSGGRYNEQFF.

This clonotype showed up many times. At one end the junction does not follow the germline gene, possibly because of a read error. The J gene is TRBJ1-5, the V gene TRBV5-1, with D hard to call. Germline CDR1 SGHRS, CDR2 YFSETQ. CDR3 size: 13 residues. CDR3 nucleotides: TGTGCCAGCTCACCAGACCCAAATCAGCCCCAGCATTTT. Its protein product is CASSPDPNQPQHF.

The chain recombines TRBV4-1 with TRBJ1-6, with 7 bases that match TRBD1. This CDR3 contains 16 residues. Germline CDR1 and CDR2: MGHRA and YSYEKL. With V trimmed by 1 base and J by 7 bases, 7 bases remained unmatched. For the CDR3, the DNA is TGCGCCAGCAGCCAAGGTCTCGGACAGGTGAATTCACCCCTCCACTTT. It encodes CASSQGLGQVNSPLHF.

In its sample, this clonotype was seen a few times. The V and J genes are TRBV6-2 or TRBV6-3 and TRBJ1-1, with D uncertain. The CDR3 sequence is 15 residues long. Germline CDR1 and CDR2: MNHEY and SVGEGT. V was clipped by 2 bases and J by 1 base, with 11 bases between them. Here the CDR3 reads CASSYRQVKNTEAFF. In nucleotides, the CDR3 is TGTGCCAGCAGTTACAGGCAGGTAAAGAACACTGAAGCTTTCTTT.

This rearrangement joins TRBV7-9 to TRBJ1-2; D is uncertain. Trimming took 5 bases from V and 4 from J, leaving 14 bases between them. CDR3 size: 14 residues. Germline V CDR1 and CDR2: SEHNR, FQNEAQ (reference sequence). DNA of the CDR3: TGTGCCAGCAGCCCCCCCGGGGAGTTCTATGGCTACACCTTC. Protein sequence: CASSPPGEFYGYTF.

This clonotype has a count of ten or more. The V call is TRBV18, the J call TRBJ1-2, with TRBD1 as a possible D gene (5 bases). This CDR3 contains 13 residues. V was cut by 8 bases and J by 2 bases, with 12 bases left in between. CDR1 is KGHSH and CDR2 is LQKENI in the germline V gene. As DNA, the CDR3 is TGTGCCAGCAGCCCAGGACAAAACTATGGCTACACCTTC. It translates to CASSPGQNYGYTF. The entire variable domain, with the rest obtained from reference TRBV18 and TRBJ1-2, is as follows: NAGVMQNPRHLVRRRGQEARLRCSPMKGHSHVYWYRQLPEEGLKFMVYLQKENIIDESGMPKERFSAEFPKEGPSILRIQQVVRGDSAAYFCASSPGQNYGYTFGSGTRLTVV.

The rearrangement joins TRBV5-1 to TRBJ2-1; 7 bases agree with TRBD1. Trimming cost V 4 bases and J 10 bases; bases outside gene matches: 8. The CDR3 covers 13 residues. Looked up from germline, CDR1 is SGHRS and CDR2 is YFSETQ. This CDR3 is CASSTLQGTEQFF. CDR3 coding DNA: TGCGCCAGCAGCACATTACAGGGGACGGAGCAGTTCTTC. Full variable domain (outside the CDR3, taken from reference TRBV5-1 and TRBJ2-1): KAGVTQTPRYLIKTRGQQVTLSCSPISGHRSVSWYQQTPGQGLQFLFEYFSETQRNKGNFPGRFSGRQFSNSRSEMNVSTLELGDSALYLCASSTLQGTEQFFGPGTRLTVL.

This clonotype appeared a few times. The CDR3 coding sequence is TGCGCCAGCAGCCAAGACGGCAGGGGGCTCGAAGCTTTCTTT. Translating it yields CASSQDGRGLEAFF. The V and J genes are TRBV4-3 and TRBJ1-1, with TRBD1 identical over 8 bases. The V segment lost 0 bases and the J segment 8 bases; nucleotides outside the gene matches: 5. CDR3 length equals 14 residues. In germline, CDR1 is LGHNA, CDR2 YSLEER.

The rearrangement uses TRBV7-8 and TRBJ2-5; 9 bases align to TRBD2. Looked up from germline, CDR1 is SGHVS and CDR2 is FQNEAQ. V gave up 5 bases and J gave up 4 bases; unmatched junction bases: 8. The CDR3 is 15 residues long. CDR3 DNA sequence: TGTGCCAGCAGCGTAAATCCGGGACTAGCAGAGACCCAGTACTTC. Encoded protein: CASSVNPGLAETQYF.

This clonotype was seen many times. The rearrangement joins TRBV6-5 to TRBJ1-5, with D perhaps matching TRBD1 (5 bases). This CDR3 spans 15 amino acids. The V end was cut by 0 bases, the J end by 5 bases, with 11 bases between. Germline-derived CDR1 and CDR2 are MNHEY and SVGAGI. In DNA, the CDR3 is TGTGCCAGCAGTTACTCAGGAGGGGCCCATCAGCCCCAGCATTTT. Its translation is CASSYSGGAHQPQHF.

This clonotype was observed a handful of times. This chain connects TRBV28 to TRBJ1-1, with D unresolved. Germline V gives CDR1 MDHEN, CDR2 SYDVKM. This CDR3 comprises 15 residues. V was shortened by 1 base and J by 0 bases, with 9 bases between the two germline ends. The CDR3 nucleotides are TGTGCCAGCAGTTTATTAGCCAGTTTGAACACTGAAGCTTTCTTT. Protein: CASSLLASLNTEAFF.

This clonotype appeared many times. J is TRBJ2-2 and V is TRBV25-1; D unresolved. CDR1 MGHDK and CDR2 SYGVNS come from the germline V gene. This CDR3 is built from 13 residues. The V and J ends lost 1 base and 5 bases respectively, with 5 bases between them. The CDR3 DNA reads TGTGCCAGCAGTGAATGGGGAACCGGGGAGCTGTTTTTT. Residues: CASSEWGTGELFF. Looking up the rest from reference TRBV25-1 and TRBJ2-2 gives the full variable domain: EADIYQTPRYLVIGTGKKITLECSQTMGHDKMYWYQQDPGMELHLIHYSYGVNSTEKGDLSSESTVSRIRTEHFPLTLESARPSHTSQYLCASSEWGTGELFFGEGSRLTVL.

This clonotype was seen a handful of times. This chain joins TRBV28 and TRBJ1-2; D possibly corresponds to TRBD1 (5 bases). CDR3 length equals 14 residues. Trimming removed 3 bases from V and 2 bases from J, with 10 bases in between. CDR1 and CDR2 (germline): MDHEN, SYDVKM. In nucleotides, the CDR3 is TGTGCCAGCAGTTTGGCAGGGAACAACTATGGCTACACCTTC. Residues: CASSLAGNNYGYTF.

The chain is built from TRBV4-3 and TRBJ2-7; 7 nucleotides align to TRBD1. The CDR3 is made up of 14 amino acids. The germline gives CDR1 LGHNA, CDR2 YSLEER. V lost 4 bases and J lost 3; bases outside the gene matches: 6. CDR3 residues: CASSPGQESYEQYF. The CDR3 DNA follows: TGCGCCAGCAGCCCTGGACAGGAAAGCTACGAGCAGTACTTC.